Listed below are T cell receptor beta chains from one sample, sequenced in a study of radiotherapy plus CTLA-4 blockade in lung cancer. Data came from immunoSEQ multiplex PCR; TCRdb stores just in-frame clones and leaves some out. Of some 80,000 clones in the sample, under 90% were seen once. The sample was peripheral blood, taken from a patient treated with radiotherapy plus ipilimumab. These receptors were obtained from a human donor with non-small cell lung cancer who had stable disease on radiotherapy plus ipilimumab. Each CDR3 is given with its conserved first and last residue. The D gene is left open where the match is weak. Size is stated for part of the rows, as once, few or many counts, or as a class when the clone is expanded.

j_gene: TRBJ1-4; v_gene: TRBV16; abundance: .; d_gene: .; CDR3nt: TGTGCCAGCAGCCAAGGGATTGGGAGCGGTGGAAAACTGTTTTTT; CDR3aa: CASSQGIGSGGKLFF
j_gene: TRBJ2-1; v_gene: TRBV29-1; abundance: .; d_gene: TRBD2; CDR3nt: TGCAGCGTCCGAGCGGGAGGCCAGGGGAATGAGCAGTTCTTC; CDR3aa: CSVRAGGQGNEQFF
j_gene: TRBJ1-2; v_gene: TRBV14; abundance: .; d_gene: .; CDR3nt: TGTGCCAGCAGCCAAGATAGTCGGCACTATGGCTACACCTTC; CDR3aa: CASSQDSRHYGYTF
j_gene: TRBJ2-3; v_gene: TRBV2; abundance: .; d_gene: .; CDR3nt: TGTGCCAGCAAGAGACGCCTAGCGATTACAGATACGCAGTATTTT; CDR3aa: CASKRRLAITDTQYF
j_gene: TRBJ1-5; v_gene: TRBV4-2; abundance: once; d_gene: .; CDR3nt: TGTGCCAGCAGCCAAGATCGGGGTGAAAATCAGCCCCAGCATTTT; CDR3aa: CASSQDRGENQPQHF
j_gene: TRBJ2-7; v_gene: TRBV7-2; abundance: .; d_gene: TRBD1; CDR3nt: TGTGCCAGCAGCCCGGGGGGACAGGGCCTATCCTACGAGCAGTACTTC; CDR3aa: CASSPGGQGLSYEQYF
j_gene: TRBJ2-3; v_gene: TRBV29-1; abundance: .; d_gene: TRBD2; CDR3nt: TGCAGCGTTGAACAGGTAGCGGGACTGCGGGATACGCAGTATTTT; CDR3aa: CSVEQVAGLRDTQYF
j_gene: TRBJ2-7; v_gene: TRBV5-6; abundance: once; d_gene: TRBD1; CDR3nt: TGTGCCAGCAGCATGACAGGGAGCTCCTACGAGCAGTACTTC; CDR3aa: CASSMTGSSYEQYF
j_gene: TRBJ2-7; v_gene: TRBV7-9; abundance: .; d_gene: .; CDR3nt: TGTGCCAGCAGCTTAAGCAGGCCCTACGAGCAGTACTTC; CDR3aa: CASSLSRPYEQYF
j_gene: TRBJ1-2; v_gene: TRBV7-9; abundance: .; d_gene: .; CDR3nt: TGTGCCAGCAGCCTGGGGGGCCTCTATGGCTACACCTTC; CDR3aa: CASSLGGLYGYTF
j_gene: TRBJ2-3; v_gene: TRBV28; abundance: .; d_gene: .; CDR3nt: TGTGCCAGCAGTCCGTCAGATACGCAGTATTTT; CDR3aa: CASSPSDTQYF
j_gene: TRBJ2-2; v_gene: TRBV7-2; abundance: .; d_gene: .; CDR3nt: TGTGCCAGCAGGGCTGAGGGGGGCGGGGAGCTGTTTTTT; CDR3aa: CASRAEGGGELFF
j_gene: TRBJ1-2; v_gene: TRBV11-2; abundance: .; d_gene: TRBD1; CDR3nt: TGTGCCAGCAGCCAGACAGGGGGCGGCTATGGCTACACCTTC; CDR3aa: CASSQTGGGYGYTF
j_gene: TRBJ1-5; v_gene: TRBV30; abundance: .; d_gene: .; CDR3nt: TGTGCCTGGAGTGGGAGCAATCAGCCCCAGCATTTT; CDR3aa: CAWSGSNQPQHF
j_gene: TRBJ2-3; v_gene: TRBV2; abundance: .; d_gene: .; CDR3nt: TGTGCCAGCAGTGACGGGACGTGGACGCAGTATTTT; CDR3aa: CASSDGTWTQYF
j_gene: TRBJ1-1; v_gene: TRBV7-6; abundance: .; d_gene: TRBD1; CDR3nt: TGTGCCAGCAGTCTCAGGGGGGACACTGAAGCTTTCTTT; CDR3aa: CASSLRGDTEAFF
j_gene: TRBJ1-5; v_gene: TRBV7-9; abundance: .; d_gene: .; CDR3nt: TGTGCCAGCAGCTTAGAGGAGGGGATGGGCAATCAGCCCCAGCATTTT; CDR3aa: CASSLEEGMGNQPQHF
j_gene: TRBJ1-4; v_gene: TRBV27; abundance: .; d_gene: .; CDR3nt: TGTGCCAGCAGTTTAGTGAGAACTAATGAAAAACTGTTTTTT; CDR3aa: CASSLVRTNEKLFF
j_gene: TRBJ1-1; v_gene: TRBV27; abundance: .; d_gene: .; CDR3nt: TGTGCCAGCAGTTTATTGGGGGGCACGACTGAAGCTTTCTTT; CDR3aa: CASSLLGGTTEAFF
j_gene: TRBJ2-7; v_gene: TRBV18; abundance: once; d_gene: TRBD2; CDR3nt: TGTGCCAGCTCACCCCAATCCGGACTAGCGGGTCACGAGCAGTACTTC; CDR3aa: CASSPQSGLAGHEQYF
j_gene: TRBJ2-5; v_gene: TRBV9; abundance: once; d_gene: TRBD2; CDR3nt: TGTGCCAGCAGCGTAACCTTAGCGGGGCGACGGGAGACCCAGTACTTC; CDR3aa: CASSVTLAGRRETQYF
j_gene: TRBJ1-6; v_gene: TRBV7-9; abundance: .; d_gene: TRBD1; CDR3nt: TGTGCCAGCAGCTCCAGACAGGGCCTTAATTCACCCCTCCACTTT; CDR3aa: CASSSRQGLNSPLHF
j_gene: TRBJ2-5; v_gene: TRBV14; abundance: .; d_gene: .; CDR3nt: TGTGCCAGCAGCCAACTTCAGTATCAGTACTTC; CDR3aa: CASSQLQYQYF
j_gene: TRBJ2-3; v_gene: TRBV5-1; abundance: .; d_gene: TRBD2; CDR3nt: TGCGCCAGCCGGACTAGCGGACCTGCCTCTAGCACAGATACGCAGTATTTT; CDR3aa: CASRTSGPASSTDTQYF
j_gene: TRBJ1-6; v_gene: TRBV7-3; abundance: .; d_gene: .; CDR3nt: TGTGCCAGCAGCTTAAGACAGGCGAATTCACCCCTCCACTTT; CDR3aa: CASSLRQANSPLHF
j_gene: TRBJ1-2; v_gene: TRBV27; abundance: .; d_gene: TRBD1; CDR3nt: TGTGCTTCCGGGGACAGTCTAAACTATGGCTACACCTTC; CDR3aa: CASGDSLNYGYTF
j_gene: TRBJ2-3; v_gene: TRBV19; abundance: .; d_gene: .; CDR3nt: TGTGCCAGTAGTATCGGACAGCTTCGAGATACGCAGTATTTT; CDR3aa: CASSIGQLRDTQYF
j_gene: TRBJ2-5; v_gene: TRBV5-1; abundance: .; d_gene: .; CDR3nt: TGCGCCAGCAGCTCCCAGGGGGGTCCAGGGGAGACCCAGTACTTC; CDR3aa: CASSSQGGPGETQYF
j_gene: TRBJ2-6; v_gene: TRBV18; abundance: .; d_gene: .; CDR3nt: TGTGCCAGCTCACCACGTGGCTCTGGGGCCAACGTCCTGACTTTC; CDR3aa: CASSPRGSGANVLTF
j_gene: TRBJ2-7; v_gene: TRBV6-6; abundance: .; d_gene: .; CDR3nt: TGTGCCAGCAGTTACTTGAACAGGGAGGCGGACGAGCAGTACTTC; CDR3aa: CASSYLNREADEQYF
j_gene: TRBJ1-1; v_gene: TRBV7-3; abundance: .; d_gene: .; CDR3nt: TGTGCCAGCGGCTTAGGGCAGAACACTGAAGCTTTCTTT; CDR3aa: CASGLGQNTEAFF
j_gene: TRBJ2-2; v_gene: TRBV7-3; abundance: .; d_gene: TRBD2; CDR3nt: TGTGCCAGCAGCCCAATAGCGGGAGACTTCACCGGGGAGCTGTTTTTT; CDR3aa: CASSPIAGDFTGELFF
j_gene: TRBJ2-1; v_gene: TRBV6-6; abundance: .; d_gene: TRBD2; CDR3nt: TGTGCCAGCCTAACCCAGGGACTAGCCGACAATGAGCAGTTCTTC; CDR3aa: CASLTQGLADNEQFF
j_gene: TRBJ2-7; v_gene: TRBV4-1; abundance: .; d_gene: TRBD2; CDR3nt: TGCGCCAGCAGCTCCGGACTAGCGGGACGAAACGAGCAGTACTTC; CDR3aa: CASSSGLAGRNEQYF
j_gene: TRBJ2-1; v_gene: TRBV5-4; abundance: .; d_gene: .; CDR3nt: TGTGCCAGCAGCTCGGGACGGAACAATGAGCAGTTCTTC; CDR3aa: CASSSGRNNEQFF
j_gene: TRBJ2-7; v_gene: TRBV19; abundance: few; d_gene: .; CDR3nt: TGTGCCAGTAGCTGGACGGTGTCCTACGAGCAGTACTTC; CDR3aa: CASSWTVSYEQYF
j_gene: TRBJ1-6; v_gene: TRBV28; abundance: .; d_gene: .; CDR3nt: TGTGCCAGCAGTTTACGGCAGGTTAATTCACCCCTCCACTTT; CDR3aa: CASSLRQVNSPLHF
j_gene: TRBJ2-7; v_gene: TRBV6-6; abundance: .; d_gene: TRBD1; CDR3nt: TGTGCCAGCAGACCTACTGGACAGGGCTCCTACGAGCAGTACTTC; CDR3aa: CASRPTGQGSYEQYF
j_gene: TRBJ1-2; v_gene: TRBV7-3; abundance: .; d_gene: TRBD1; CDR3nt: TGTGCCAGCAGCTTAACGGGGACAGGGGGCTCTTTGGACTATGGCTACACCTTC; CDR3aa: CASSLTGTGGSLDYGYTF
j_gene: TRBJ1-6; v_gene: TRBV28; abundance: .; d_gene: .; CDR3nt: TGTGCCAGCAGTTTAGGATCTGGGGGAGGTAATTCACCCCTCCACTTT; CDR3aa: CASSLGSGGGNSPLHF
j_gene: TRBJ2-2; v_gene: TRBV6-1; abundance: .; d_gene: .; CDR3nt: TGTGCCAGCAGCCTCGGACTAACCGGGGAGCTGTTTTTT; CDR3aa: CASSLGLTGELFF
j_gene: TRBJ2-5; v_gene: TRBV5-1; abundance: .; d_gene: TRBD1; CDR3nt: TGCGCCAGCGTCTCAGGACAGGGGTGGAGTGAGACCCAGTACTTC; CDR3aa: CASVSGQGWSETQYF
j_gene: TRBJ2-3; v_gene: TRBV29-1; abundance: .; d_gene: TRBD1; CDR3nt: TGCAGCCGATCCCGGGACAGGGTTTGGTATTTT; CDR3aa: CSRSRDRVWYF
j_gene: TRBJ2-5; v_gene: TRBV16; abundance: .; d_gene: .; CDR3nt: TGTGCCAGCAGCTCGACTAGAGGGGGAGAGACCCAGTACTTC; CDR3aa: CASSSTRGGETQYF
j_gene: TRBJ1-5; v_gene: TRBV6-1; abundance: .; d_gene: .; CDR3nt: TGTGCCAGCAGTGCCTCACTTGTCCCCAATCAGCCCCAGCATTTT; CDR3aa: CASSASLVPNQPQHF
j_gene: TRBJ2-1; v_gene: TRBV4-1; abundance: .; d_gene: .; CDR3nt: TGCGCCAGCAGCCAAGGGAGGGATGAGCAGTTCTTC; CDR3aa: CASSQGRDEQFF
j_gene: TRBJ2-1; v_gene: TRBV13; abundance: once; d_gene: TRBD1; CDR3nt: TGTGCCAGCACCGAGGACAGGGTATCCTACAATGAGCAGTTCTTC; CDR3aa: CASTEDRVSYNEQFF
j_gene: TRBJ2-1; v_gene: TRBV28; abundance: .; d_gene: TRBD1; CDR3nt: TGTGCCAGCAGTTTTCGAGAATTAGGACAGGGAATATACAATGAGCAGTTCTTC; CDR3aa: CASSFRELGQGIYNEQFF
j_gene: TRBJ2-2; v_gene: TRBV6-4; abundance: .; d_gene: .; CDR3nt: TGTGCCAGCAGTGACCCTCCTATAAAATCGAACACCGGGGAGCTGTTTTTT; CDR3aa: CASSDPPIKSNTGELFF
j_gene: TRBJ1-1; v_gene: TRBV2; abundance: .; d_gene: .; CDR3nt: TGTGCCAGCAGTGAGGTGACTGCCACTGTGCCTTTCTTT; CDR3aa: CASSEVTATVPFF
j_gene: TRBJ2-7; v_gene: TRBV11-1; abundance: .; d_gene: .; CDR3nt: TGTGCCAGCAGTCTCGGGGGGCCTTCCTACGAGCAGTACTTC; CDR3aa: CASSLGGPSYEQYF